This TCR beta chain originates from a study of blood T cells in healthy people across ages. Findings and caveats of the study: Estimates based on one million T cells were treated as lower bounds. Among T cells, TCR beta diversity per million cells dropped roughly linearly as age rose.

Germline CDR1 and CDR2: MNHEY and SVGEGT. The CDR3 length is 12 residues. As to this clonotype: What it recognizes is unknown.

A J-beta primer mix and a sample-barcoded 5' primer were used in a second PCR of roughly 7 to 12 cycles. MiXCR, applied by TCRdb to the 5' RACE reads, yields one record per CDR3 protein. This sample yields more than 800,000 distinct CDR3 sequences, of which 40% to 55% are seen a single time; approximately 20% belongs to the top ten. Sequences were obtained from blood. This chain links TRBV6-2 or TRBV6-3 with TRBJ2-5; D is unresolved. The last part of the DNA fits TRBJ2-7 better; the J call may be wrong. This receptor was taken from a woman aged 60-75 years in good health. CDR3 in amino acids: CASSYSKGEQYF. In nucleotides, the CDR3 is TGTGCCAGCAGTTACTCGAAGGGCGAGCAGTACTTC.